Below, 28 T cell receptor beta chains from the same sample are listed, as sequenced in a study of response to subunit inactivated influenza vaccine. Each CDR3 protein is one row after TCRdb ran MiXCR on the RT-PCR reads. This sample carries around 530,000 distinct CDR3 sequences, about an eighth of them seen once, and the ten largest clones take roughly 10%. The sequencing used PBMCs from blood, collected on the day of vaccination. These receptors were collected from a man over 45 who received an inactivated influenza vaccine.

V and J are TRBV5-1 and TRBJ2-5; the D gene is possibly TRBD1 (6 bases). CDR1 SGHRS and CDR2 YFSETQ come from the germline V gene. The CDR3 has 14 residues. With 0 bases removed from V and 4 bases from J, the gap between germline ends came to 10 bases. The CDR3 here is CASSLDRAGETQYF. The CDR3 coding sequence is TGCGCCAGCAGCTTGGACAGGGCTGGAGAGACCCAGTACTTC.

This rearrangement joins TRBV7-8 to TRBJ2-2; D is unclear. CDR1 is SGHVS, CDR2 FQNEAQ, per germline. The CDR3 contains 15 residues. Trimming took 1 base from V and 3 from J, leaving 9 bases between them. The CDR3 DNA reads TGTGCCAGCAGCTTAGAGACGGGTGACACCGGGGAGCTGTTTTTT. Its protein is CASSLETGDTGELFF.

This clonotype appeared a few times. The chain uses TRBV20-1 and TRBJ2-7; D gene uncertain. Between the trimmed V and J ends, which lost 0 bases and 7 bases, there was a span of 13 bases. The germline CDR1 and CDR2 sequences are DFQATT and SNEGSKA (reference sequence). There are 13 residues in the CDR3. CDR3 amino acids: CSARDRSVGEQYF. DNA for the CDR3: TGCAGTGCTAGAGATCGGTCAGTGGGGGAGCAGTACTTC.

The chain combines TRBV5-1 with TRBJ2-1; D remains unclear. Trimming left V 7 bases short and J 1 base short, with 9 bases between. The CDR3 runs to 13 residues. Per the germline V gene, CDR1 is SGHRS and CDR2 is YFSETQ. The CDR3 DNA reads TGCGCCAGCCGAGAGCAGTCCTACAATGAGCAGTTCTTC. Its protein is CASREQSYNEQFF.

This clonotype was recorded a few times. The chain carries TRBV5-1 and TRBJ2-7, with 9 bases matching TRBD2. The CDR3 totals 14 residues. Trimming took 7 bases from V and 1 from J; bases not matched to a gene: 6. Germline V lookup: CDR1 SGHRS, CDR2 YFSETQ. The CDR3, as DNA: TGCGCCAGCGGTGATAGCGGGGGATCCTACGAGCAGTACTTC. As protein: CASGDSGGSYEQYF.

The CDR3 DNA sequence: TGTGCCAGCAGTTTAGCGATTTTAGCGGGAGCTTCGGATACGCAGTATTTT. Translated, it gives CASSLAILAGASDTQYF. The J gene is TRBJ2-3, the V gene TRBV12-3 or TRBV12-4, with TRBD2 matching over 9 bases. V lost 0 bases, J lost 6 bases, and 10 bases stayed unmatched. There are 17 residues in the CDR3.

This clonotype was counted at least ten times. The CDR3 loop reads CASSLRDTGELFF. The CDR3 bases are TGTGCCAGCAGTTTGAGGGACACCGGGGAGCTGTTTTTT. This chain uses TRBV12-3 or TRBV12-4 with TRBJ2-2; D is possibly TRBD2 (5 bases). The CDR3 loop spans 13 amino acids. Trimming cost V 3 bases and J 3 bases, with 5 bases left between them.

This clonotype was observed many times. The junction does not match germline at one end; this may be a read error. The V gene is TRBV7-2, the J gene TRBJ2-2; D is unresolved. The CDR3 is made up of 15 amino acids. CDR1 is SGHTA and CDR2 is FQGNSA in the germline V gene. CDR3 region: CASSLLVGNPGELFF. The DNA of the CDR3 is TGTGCCAGCAGCTTATTGGTGGGGAACCCCGGGGAGCTGTTTTTT. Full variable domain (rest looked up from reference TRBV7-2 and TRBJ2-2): GAGVSQSPSNKVTEKGKDVELRCDPISGHTALYWYRQSLGQGLEFLIYFQGNSAPDKSGLPSDRFSAERTGGSVSTLTIQRTQQEDSAVYLCASSLLVGNPGELFFGEGSRLTVL.

The CDR3 coding sequence is TGCAGTGCTAGGGTGGGCGGCTGGACTAGCGGGAGGATCCCCTACGAGCAGTACTTC. Encoded protein: CSARVGGWTSGRIPYEQYF. The chain recombines TRBV20-1 with TRBJ2-7; TRBD2 matches 14 bases. CDR3 length: 19 residues. CDR1 DFQATT and CDR2 SNEGSKA come from the germline V gene (reference sequence). V shed 3 bases, J shed 2 bases, and the junction held 15 bases outside the gene matches.

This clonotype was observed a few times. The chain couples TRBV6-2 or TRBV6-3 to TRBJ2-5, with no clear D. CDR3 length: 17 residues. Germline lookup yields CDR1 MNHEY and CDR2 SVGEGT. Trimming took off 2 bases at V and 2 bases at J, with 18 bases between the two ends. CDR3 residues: CASSYPNYRRIQETQYF. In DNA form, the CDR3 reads TGTGCCAGCAGTTACCCCAACTACCGACGGATACAAGAGACCCAGTACTTC.

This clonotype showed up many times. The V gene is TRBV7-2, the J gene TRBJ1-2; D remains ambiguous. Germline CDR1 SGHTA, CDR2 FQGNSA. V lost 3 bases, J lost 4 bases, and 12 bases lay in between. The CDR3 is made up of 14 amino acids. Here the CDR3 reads CASSLSDMGYGYTF. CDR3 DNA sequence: TGTGCCAGCAGCTTGTCCGATATGGGCTATGGCTACACCTTC.

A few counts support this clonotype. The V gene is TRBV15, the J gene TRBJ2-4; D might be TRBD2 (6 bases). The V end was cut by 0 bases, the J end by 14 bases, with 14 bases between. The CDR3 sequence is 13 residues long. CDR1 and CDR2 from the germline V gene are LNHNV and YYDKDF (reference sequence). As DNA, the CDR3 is TGTGCCACCAGCAGAGATGCGGGACGGAAAGAGTACTTC. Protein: CATSRDAGRKEYF.

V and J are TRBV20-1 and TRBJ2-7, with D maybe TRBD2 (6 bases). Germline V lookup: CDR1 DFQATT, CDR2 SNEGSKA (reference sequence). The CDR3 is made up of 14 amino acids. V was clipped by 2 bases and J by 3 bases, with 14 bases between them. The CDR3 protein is CSARQREYSYEQYF. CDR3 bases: TGCAGTGCTAGACAACGGGAGTACAGCTACGAGCAGTACTTC.

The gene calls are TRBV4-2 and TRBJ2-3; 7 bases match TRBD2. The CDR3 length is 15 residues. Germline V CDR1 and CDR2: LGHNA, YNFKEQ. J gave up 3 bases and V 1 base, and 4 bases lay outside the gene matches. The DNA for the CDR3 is TGTGCCAGCAGCCAAGGATCCGGGAGGACAGATACGCAGTATTTT. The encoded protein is CASSQGSGRTDTQYF.

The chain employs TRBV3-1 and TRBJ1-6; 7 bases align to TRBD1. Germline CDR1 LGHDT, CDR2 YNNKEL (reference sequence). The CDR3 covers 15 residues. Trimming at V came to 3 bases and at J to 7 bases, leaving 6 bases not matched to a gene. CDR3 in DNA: TGTGCCAGCAGCCAGCAAGGGACAGAGAATTCACCCCTCCACTTT. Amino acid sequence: CASSQQGTENSPLHF.

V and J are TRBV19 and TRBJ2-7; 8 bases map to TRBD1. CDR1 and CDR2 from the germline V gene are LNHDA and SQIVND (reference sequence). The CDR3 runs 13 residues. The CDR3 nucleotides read TGTGCTTGTAGTCTGACAGGGGTCTACGAGCAGTACTTC. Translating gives CACSLTGVYEQYF. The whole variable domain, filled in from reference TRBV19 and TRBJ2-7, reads DGGITQSPKYLFRKEGQNVTLSCEQNLNHDAMYWYRQDPGQGLRLIYYSQIVNDFQKGDIAEGYSVSREKKESFPLTVTSAQKNPTAFYLCACSLTGVYEQYFGPGTRLTVT.

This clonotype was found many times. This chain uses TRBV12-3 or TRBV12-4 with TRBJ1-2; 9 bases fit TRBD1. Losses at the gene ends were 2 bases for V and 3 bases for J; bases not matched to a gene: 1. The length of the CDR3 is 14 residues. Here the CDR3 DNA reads TGTGCCAGCAGTTTAACAGGGGGCCACTATGGCTACACCTTC. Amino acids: CASSLTGGHYGYTF.

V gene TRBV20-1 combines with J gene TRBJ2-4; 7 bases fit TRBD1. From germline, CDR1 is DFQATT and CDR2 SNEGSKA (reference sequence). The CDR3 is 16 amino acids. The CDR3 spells CSVREQGKGTKNIQYF. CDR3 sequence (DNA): TGCAGCGTCAGAGAACAGGGGAAGGGAACCAAAAACATTCAGTACTTC.

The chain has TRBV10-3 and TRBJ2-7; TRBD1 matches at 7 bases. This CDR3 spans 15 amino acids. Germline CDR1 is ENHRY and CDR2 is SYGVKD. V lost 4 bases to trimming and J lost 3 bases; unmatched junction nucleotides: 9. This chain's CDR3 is CAISGGTERFYEQYF. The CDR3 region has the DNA TGTGCCATCAGTGGAGGGACAGAACGATTCTACGAGCAGTACTTC.

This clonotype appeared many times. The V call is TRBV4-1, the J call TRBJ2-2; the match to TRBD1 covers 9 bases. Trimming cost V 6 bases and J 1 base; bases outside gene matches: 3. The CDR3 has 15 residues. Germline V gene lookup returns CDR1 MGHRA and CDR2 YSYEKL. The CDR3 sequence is CASRQDRGNTGELFF. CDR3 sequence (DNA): TGCGCCAGCAGGCAGGACAGGGGGAACACCGGGGAGCTGTTTTTT.

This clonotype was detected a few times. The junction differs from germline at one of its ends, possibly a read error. The CDR3 DNA reads as TGTGCCAGCAGTTTAGGGACTAGCGGGAGACAGGCCGAGTTC. Its protein is CASSLGTSGRQAEF. The chain carries TRBV28 and TRBJ2-7, with 14 bases identical to TRBD2. Per the germline V gene, CDR1 is MDHEN and CDR2 is SYDVKM. CDR3 size: 14 residues. Supplemented by reference TRBV28 and TRBJ2-7, the full variable domain reads DVKVTQSSRYLVKRTGEKVFLECVQDMDHENMFWYRQDPGLGLRLIYFSYDVKMKEKGDIPEGYSVSREKKERFSLILESASTNQTSMYLCASSLGTSGRQAEFGPGTRLTVT.

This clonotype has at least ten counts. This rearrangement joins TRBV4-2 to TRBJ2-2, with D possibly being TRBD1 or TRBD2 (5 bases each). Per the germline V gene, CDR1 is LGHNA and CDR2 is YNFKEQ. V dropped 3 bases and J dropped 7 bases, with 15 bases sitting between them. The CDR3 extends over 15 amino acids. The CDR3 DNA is TGTGCCAGCAGCCAGAGAACCCGGGGCGGCGGGGAGCTGTTTTTT. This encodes CASSQRTRGGGELFF.

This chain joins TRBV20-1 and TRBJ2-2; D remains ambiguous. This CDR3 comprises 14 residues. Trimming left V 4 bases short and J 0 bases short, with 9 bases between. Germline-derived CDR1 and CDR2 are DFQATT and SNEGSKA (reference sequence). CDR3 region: CSATSGANTGELFF. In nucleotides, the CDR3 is TGCAGTGCTACCTCAGGAGCGAACACCGGGGAGCTGTTTTTT.

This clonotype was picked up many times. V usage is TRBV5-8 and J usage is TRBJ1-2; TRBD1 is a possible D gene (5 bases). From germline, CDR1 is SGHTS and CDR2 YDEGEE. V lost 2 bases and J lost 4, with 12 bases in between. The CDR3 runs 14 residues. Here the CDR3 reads CASSLDSRGYGYTF. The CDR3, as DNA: TGTGCCAGCAGCTTAGACTCAAGGGGCTATGGCTACACCTTC.

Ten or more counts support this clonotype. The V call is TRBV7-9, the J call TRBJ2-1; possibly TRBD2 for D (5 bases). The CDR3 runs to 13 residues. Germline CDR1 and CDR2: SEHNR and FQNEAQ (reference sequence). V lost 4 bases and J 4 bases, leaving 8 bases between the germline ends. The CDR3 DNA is TGTGCCAGCAGCTCTGTAGCGTACAATGAGCAGTTCTTC. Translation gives CASSSVAYNEQFF.

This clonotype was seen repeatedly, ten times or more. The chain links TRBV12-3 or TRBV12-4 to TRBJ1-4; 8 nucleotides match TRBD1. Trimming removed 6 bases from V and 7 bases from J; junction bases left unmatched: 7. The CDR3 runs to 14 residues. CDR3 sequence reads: CASSRQGAGEKLFF. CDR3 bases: TGTGCCAGCAGCCGTCAGGGGGCGGGTGAAAAACTGTTTTTT.

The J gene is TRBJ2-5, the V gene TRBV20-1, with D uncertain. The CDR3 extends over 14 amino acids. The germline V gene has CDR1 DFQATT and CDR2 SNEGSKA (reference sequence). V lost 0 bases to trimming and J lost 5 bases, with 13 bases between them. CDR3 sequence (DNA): TGCAGTGCTAGAGATAGGACCTTATGGGAGACCCAGTACTTC. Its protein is CSARDRTLWETQYF.

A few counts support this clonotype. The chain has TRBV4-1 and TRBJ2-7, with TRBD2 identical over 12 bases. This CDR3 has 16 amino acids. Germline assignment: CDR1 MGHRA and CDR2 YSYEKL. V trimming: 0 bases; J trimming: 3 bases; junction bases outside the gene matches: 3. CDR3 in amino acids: CASSQELAGGVYEQYF. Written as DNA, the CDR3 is TGCGCCAGCAGCCAAGAACTAGCGGGAGGTGTCTACGAGCAGTACTTC.